These 26 T cell receptor beta chains were sequenced from one sample in a study of blood T cell repertoires in COVID-19. Sequencing used immunoSEQ multiplex PCR; TCRdb keeps in-frame clones, though not all of them. This table has fewer than 70,000 clones, roughly nine tenths appearing once. Input material: peripheral blood. Every receptor here comes from a man aged 45-65 years with active COVID-19.

This chain connects TRBV6-2 or TRBV6-3 to TRBJ1-1; 12 positions agree with TRBD1. The CDR3 runs to 16 residues. The junction had 8 bases not matched to a gene; V was cut back by 5 bases and J by 4 bases. In germline, CDR1 is MNHEY, CDR2 SVGEGT. CDR3 loop: CASSHRDRGRITEAFF. For the CDR3, the DNA is TGTGCCAGCAGTCACCGGGACAGGGGGCGGATCACTGAAGCTTTCTTT.

V is TRBV30 and J is TRBJ2-3; 11 positions agree with TRBD2. In germline, CDR1 is GTSNPN, CDR2 SVGIG (reference sequence). Trimming at V came to 7 bases and at J to 4 bases, leaving 16 bases not matched to a gene. CDR3 length: 17 amino acids. CDR3 region: CAFDKTRTSGYSDTQYF. The DNA of the CDR3 is TGTGCCTTTGACAAAACCCGGACTAGCGGGTACTCAGATACGCAGTATTTT.

V is TRBV11-1 and J is TRBJ2-7, with D perhaps TRBD2 (6 bases). CDR1 is SGHAT, CDR2 FQDESV, per germline (reference sequence). The CDR3 consists of 13 residues. The V and J ends lost 5 bases and 4 bases respectively, with 12 bases between them. In DNA, the CDR3 is TGTGCCAGCAGCGCCCATAGCGGATACGAGCAGTACTTC. Protein sequence: CASSAHSGYEQYF.

J is TRBJ1-2 and V is TRBV30; 7 bases fit TRBD1. J gave up 6 bases and V 1 base, and 17 bases lay outside the gene matches. CDR1 and CDR2 (germline): GTSNPN, SVGIG (reference sequence). This CDR3 is built from 17 residues. The CDR3 spells CAWSDPLMRDRVHGYTF. For the CDR3, the DNA is TGTGCCTGGAGTGACCCCCTCATGCGTGACAGGGTGCATGGCTACACCTTC. The full variable domain, with the rest looked up from reference TRBV30 and TRBJ1-2, is SQTIHQWPATLVQPVGSPLSLECTVEGTSNPNLYWYRQAAGRGLQLLFYSVGIGQISSEVPQNLSASRPQDRQFILSSKKLLLSDSGFYLCAWSDPLMRDRVHGYTFGSGTRLTVV.

The genes are TRBV9 and TRBJ2-1; 10 nucleotides match TRBD1. CDR1 is SGDLS and CDR2 is YYNGEE in the germline V gene. After removal of 2 bases from V and 2 bases from J, the junction contained 1 base not matched to a gene. The CDR3 loop spans 15 amino acids. The CDR3 loop reads CASSVGTGAYNEQFF. The CDR3 DNA reads TGTGCCAGCAGCGTCGGGACAGGGGCCTACAATGAGCAGTTCTTC. Using reference TRBV9 and TRBJ2-1 for the parts outside the CDR3, the full variable domain is DSGVTQTPKHLITATGQRVTLRCSPRSGDLSVYWYQQSLDQGLQFLIQYYNGEERAKGNILERFSAQQFPDLHSELNLSSLELGDSALYFCASSVGTGAYNEQFFGPGTRLTVL.

This clone was detected ten times or more. The rearrangement links TRBV10-3 to TRBJ1-4, with D perhaps matching TRBD1 (6 bases). V lost 2 bases and J 8 bases, leaving 15 bases between the germline ends. In germline, CDR1 is ENHRY, CDR2 SYGVKD. The CDR3 has 15 amino acids. CDR3 loop: CAISEGSGDSEKLFF. CDR3 DNA: TGTGCCATCAGTGAGGGGTCAGGGGATAGCGAAAAACTGTTTTTT.

The J gene is TRBJ1-2, the V gene TRBV3-1 (or the pseudogene TRBV3-2); D gene ambiguous. In germline, CDR1 is LGHDT, CDR2 YNNKEL (reference sequence). This CDR3 is built from 12 residues. V lost 1 base and J 5 bases, leaving 5 bases between the germline ends. The CDR3 protein is CASSQALYGYTF. Written as DNA, the CDR3 is TGTGCCAGCAGCCAAGCCCTTTATGGCTACACCTTC.

The J gene is TRBJ2-7, the V gene TRBV5-6; 14 positions agree with TRBD2. The CDR3 is made up of 15 amino acids. Trimming took 5 bases from V and 2 from J; bases not matched to a gene: 3. Germline CDR1 SGHDT, CDR2 YYEEEE. The CDR3 here is CASRSGLAGAYEQYF. Written as DNA, the CDR3 is TGTGCCAGCAGGTCGGGACTAGCGGGGGCCTACGAGCAGTACTTC.

The chain joins TRBV25-1 to TRBJ1-3; D gene uncertain. Germline lookup yields CDR1 MGHDK and CDR2 SYGVNS. The V end lost 3 bases, the J end lost 6 bases, and 12 bases lay between the germline ends. The CDR3 length is 14 residues. CDR3 nucleotides: TGTGCCAGCAGTGATACCGGGAGCGAAAACACCATATATTTT. This gives the protein CASSDTGSENTIYF.

The V call is TRBV7-2, the J call TRBJ1-2; possibly TRBD1 for D (6 bases). V was clipped by 7 bases and J by 1 base, with 16 bases between them. There are 15 residues in the CDR3. Germline V lookup: CDR1 SGHTA, CDR2 FQGNSA. As DNA, the CDR3 is TGTGCCAGCACGCCATCGGGGGGCAATAACTATGGCTACACCTTC. This encodes CASTPSGGNNYGYTF.

V usage is TRBV19 and J usage is TRBJ1-5, with D maybe TRBD1 (5 bases). Germline loops: CDR1 LNHDA, CDR2 SQIVND (reference sequence). Between the trimmed V and J ends, which lost 10 bases and 1 base, there was a span of 14 bases. CDR3 length: 14 residues. CDR3 nucleotide sequence: TGTGCCACCCACCGGGGGGAAAGCAATCAGCCCCAGCATTTT. Translating gives CATHRGESNQPQHF.

The V gene is TRBV7-2, the J gene TRBJ1-6, with D hard to call. This CDR3 is 14 amino acids long. Trimming pared 5 bases from V and 5 bases from J, leaving 10 bases between. From germline, CDR1 is SGHTA and CDR2 FQGNSA. The CDR3 coding sequence is TGTGCCAGCAGCCTTTTGGGCAATAATTCACCCCTCCACTTT. Translation: CASSLLGNNSPLHF.

The genes are TRBV7-3 and TRBJ2-2; D ambiguous. V was cut by 2 bases and J by 2 bases, with 6 bases left in between. The CDR3 totals 14 residues. Germline CDR1 reads SGHTA; CDR2 reads FQGTGA. The CDR3 bases are TGTGCCAGCAGCTTATACTACAACACCGGGGAGCTGTTTTTT. Translating gives CASSLYYNTGELFF.

The chain carries TRBV9 and TRBJ2-3; 8 bases match TRBD2. The CDR3 sequence is 15 residues long. Trimming took 2 bases from V and 2 from J; bases not matched to a gene: 4. Germline CDR1 SGDLS, CDR2 YYNGEE. CDR3 region: CASSVGRGATDTQYF. DNA for the CDR3: TGTGCCAGCAGCGTGGGGCGGGGGGCCACAGATACGCAGTATTTT.

The V and J genes are TRBV6-2 or TRBV6-3 and TRBJ1-5; D is ambiguous. The CDR3 contains 16 residues. V dropped 0 bases and J dropped 0 bases, with 9 bases sitting between them. Germline V gene sequence: CDR1 MNHEY, CDR2 SVGEGT. In DNA, the CDR3 is TGTGCCAGCAGTTACTCGCGCAGGTATAGCAATCAGCCCCAGCATTTT. Protein product: CASSYSRRYSNQPQHF.

The gene calls are TRBV27 and TRBJ1-1; D might be TRBD1 (6 bases). Trimming removed 6 bases at V and 4 bases at J, with 18 bases between. The CDR3 is 15 amino acids. CDR1 and CDR2 from the germline V gene are MNHEY and SMNVEV (reference sequence). As DNA, the CDR3 is TGTGCCAGCAGGAGCCTTATCAGGGGCCGCACTGAAGCTTTCTTT. Its translation: CASRSLIRGRTEAFF.

V usage is TRBV9 and J usage is TRBJ1-1; D gene uncertain. Deletions cut 0 bases from V and 4 bases from J, with 10 bases between. Germline-derived CDR1 and CDR2 are SGDLS and YYNGEE. The CDR3 has 14 residues. The CDR3 nucleotides read TGTGCCAGCAGCGTAGGGGGTAGCGCCACTGAAGCTTTCTTT. This translates into CASSVGGSATEAFF.

The chain links TRBV19 to TRBJ1-6; maybe TRBD1 (6 bases). V lost 10 bases and J lost 7, with 17 bases in between. The CDR3 contains 14 residues. Germline values: CDR1 LNHDA, CDR2 SQIVND (reference sequence). The CDR3 DNA reads TGTGCCACCGCGACCCACAGGGAAAATTCACCCCTCCACTTT. Residues: CATATHRENSPLHF. The full variable domain, in which reference TRBV19 and TRBJ1-6 provide the parts outside the CDR3, is DGGITQSPKYLFRKEGQNVTLSCEQNLNHDAMYWYRQDPGQGLRLIYYSQIVNDFQKGDIAEGYSVSREKKESFPLTVTSAQKNPTAFYLCATATHRENSPLHFGNGTRLTVT.

The chain uses TRBV7-8 and TRBJ1-1; no clear D gene. Germline V CDR1 and CDR2: SGHVS, FQNEAQ. V was trimmed by 3 bases and J by 2 bases, leaving 10 bases between them. This CDR3 is built from 14 residues. The CDR3 DNA follows: TGTGCCAGCAGCTTTCGAGAGGGCAACACTGAAGCTTTCTTT. Translating gives CASSFREGNTEAFF.

This clone was detected only a few times. V is TRBV11-2 and J is TRBJ2-5, with unresolved D. Germline V lookup: CDR1 SGHAT, CDR2 FQNNGV. This CDR3 has 13 amino acids. The V and J ends lost 2 bases and 2 bases respectively, with 6 bases between them. The CDR3, as DNA: TGTGCCAGCAGCTTATGGGCTCAAGAGACCCAGTACTTC. Encoded protein: CASSLWAQETQYF.

V gene TRBV6-2 or TRBV6-3 combines with J gene TRBJ2-2; D gene ambiguous. Trimming removed 7 bases at V and 10 bases at J, with 16 bases between. This CDR3 spans 13 amino acids. From germline, CDR1 is MNHEY and CDR2 SVGEGT. The CDR3 nucleotides are TGTGCCAGCAACCCTAGACTGGCCATGGAGCTGTTTTTT. This encodes CASNPRLAMELFF.

V and J are TRBV6-2 or TRBV6-3 and TRBJ2-1; 9 bases fit TRBD2. The CDR3 covers 16 residues. The J segment lost 9 bases and the V segment lost 4 bases, leaving 13 bases of the junction unmatched. Germline CDR1 is MNHEY and CDR2 is SVGEGT. The CDR3 DNA sequence: TGTGCCAGCAGTTTTTATGCGGGGGGGCCCAACGGTGAGCAGTTCTTC. Amino acid sequence: CASSFYAGGPNGEQFF.

CDR3 DNA sequence: TGTGCCAGCAGTGACGGGACAGGACACTACTACGAGCAGTACTTC. Translation: CASSDGTGHYYEQYF. The chain combines TRBV6-1 with TRBJ2-7, with 8 bases matching TRBD1. The CDR3 is 15 residues long. In germline, CDR1 is MNHNS, CDR2 SASEGT. Unmatched junction bases numbered 7, after V lost 3 bases and J lost 3 bases.

The chain uses TRBV18 and TRBJ2-3, with D perhaps TRBD1 (6 bases). Between the trimmed V and J ends, which lost 4 bases and 6 bases, there was a span of 20 bases. The CDR3 loop spans 16 amino acids. The V gene's germline CDR1 is KGHSH and CDR2 LQKENI. The CDR3 DNA follows: TGTGCCAGCTCACAGGCCCCAGGGGTATCGGGGGATACGCAGTATTTT. Translated, it gives CASSQAPGVSGDTQYF.

The chain combines TRBV5-6 with TRBJ1-2, with D hard to call. Germline values: CDR1 SGHDT, CDR2 YYEEEE. Trimming took 0 bases from V and 1 from J, leaving 10 bases between them. The CDR3 totals 15 residues. The CDR3 DNA follows: TGTGCCAGCAGCTTGGTTTCGGGGTTTAACTATGGCTACACCTTC. Translating gives CASSLVSGFNYGYTF.

This clone was recorded only once. V is TRBV7-9 and J is TRBJ2-7, with 9 positions matching TRBD1. The CDR3 loop spans 14 amino acids. Losses at the gene ends were 5 bases for V and 2 bases for J; bases not matched to a gene: 4. CDR1 is SEHNR, CDR2 FQNEAQ, per germline (reference sequence). The CDR3 loop is CASSAGQGPYEQYF. The DNA for the CDR3 is TGTGCCAGCAGCGCGGGACAGGGCCCCTACGAGCAGTACTTC.